This T cell receptor (beta chain) is drawn from a study of T cells in narcolepsy. Study context: Enrolled donors included narcolepsy type 1 or type 2 patients and healthy controls.

This clone was recorded once. V dropped 2 bases and J dropped 8 bases, with 13 bases sitting between them. This CDR3 region has 13 residues. Germline V gene lookup returns CDR1 MNHEY and CDR2 SVGAGI. The assay was immunoSEQ multiplex PCR, and TCRdb's table has in-frame clones only and misses some. The sample contains 30,000 or so clones, roughly 82% of which appear only once. Sequencing was carried out using CD45RA- memory CD4+ T cells from PBMCs. The chain uses TRBV6-5 and TRBJ2-7, with a weak D call TRBD1 (6 bases). The origin of this receptor is a human donor with narcolepsy. The CDR3 loop reads CASSYPGADKQYF. DNA of the CDR3: TGTGCCAGCAGTTACCCAGGGGCCGACAAGCAGTACTTC.